This T cell receptor beta chain came from a study of T-cell reconstitution after alpha-beta-depleted transplantation in children. Study outcomes and limitations: Newly generated T cells supplied most T-cell counts and diversity one year post-transplant. It was reported that alpha-beta T cells came from several hundred expanded graft clones (about two months after transplant). For some patients, TCRbeta diversity was high at day 60 because of recipient T cells and thymic progenitors that survived.

This clonotype was recorded a few times. Antigen: not known. The CDR3 runs to 12 residues. Germline CDR1 reads GTSNPN; CDR2 reads SVGIG (reference sequence). Trimming pared 7 bases from V and 2 bases from J, leaving 12 bases between. Preparation of the TCRbeta library was carried out with unique molecular identifiers. MiXCR was run by TCRdb on the PCR reads, yielding one entry per CDR3 protein. The data show a few hundred thousand distinct CDR3 sequences, roughly 13% seen once. This specimen was PBMCs, mostly from graft donor cells, taken 360 days after TCRalphabeta/CD19-depleted stem cell transplant. The chain employs TRBV30 and TRBJ2-7; a possible D gene is TRBD1 (5 bases). This sequence was found in a male patient younger than 18 who had a stem cell transplant for acute myeloid leukemia, so the T cells may come from the graft donor. CDR3 region: CASGARTYEQYF. CDR3 nucleotide sequence: TGTGCCTCTGGGGCCCGAACCTACGAGCAGTACTTC.